The sequence of this T cell receptor (beta chain) was determined in a study of Graves' ophthalmopathy and Graves' hyperthyroidism (dated by TCRdb to the late 2010s). Looking at the study overall: Peripheral blood was collected at initial diagnosis, prior to any treatment. The study used signatures of the TCR beta repertoire to tell Graves' ophthalmopathy apart from Graves' hyperthyroidism and to predict which patients would progress to ophthalmopathy. In total, some 140 blood samples were TCR-sequenced: 43 ophthalmopathy, 75 hyperthyroidism and approximately 17 hyperthyroidism-to-ophthalmopathy patients. To explore V-J signatures that separate ophthalmopathy from hyperthyroidism, a discovery set of 95 to 100 patients was enrolled, consisting of 40 to 45 with ophthalmopathy and roughly 59 with stable hyperthyroidism. An independent validation cohort comprised some 19 hyperthyroidism patients and roughly 15 patients who later progressed from hyperthyroidism to ophthalmopathy. In roughly six hyperthyroidism patients, the T-cell repertoire of thyroid tissue was compared with the T-cell repertoire of blood. Once sampling was done, hyperthyroidism patients were given methimazole at a starting dose of 30 mg daily, while ophthalmopathy patients were given high-dose intravenous methylprednisolone. For training and testing, the 100 patients in the discovery cohort were randomly divided in a 7:3 ratio.

TCR beta CDR3 regions were amplified from RNA transcripts for repertoire sequencing. The first round of RT-PCR was done with HTBI primers and the Qiagen OneStep RT-PCR kit, and was followed by a second round of multiplex PCR, then size selection and purification. Libraries were sequenced on an Illumina HiSeq2000 using paired-end 100 bp reads. Under the source paper's analysis protocol: SOAPnuke was used to process the reads, throwing out any read that had adapters, had uncalled bases, had a mean Phred below 15, or lacked an exact constant-primer or identifier match. COPE v1.2.5 was used to merge high-quality paired reads. Each unique nucleotide sequence was defined as a clonotype, and clonotypes were aligned to IMGT TRB V, D and J references with MiTCR v1.1. Analysis was restricted to V-J combinations with a frequency above 0.0001, which covered just over 98% of repertoires. For each V-J combination, a TCR clonal expansion and chaos score was defined as the ratio of F50 clonal expansion to chaos observed in the TCRdist matrix. Welch's t-statistics and random forest were used to reduce the features to about a dozen V-J combinations, which were then used as input to a naive Bayes classifier. The similarity between thyroid and blood repertoires was quantified using the Morisita-Horn index. The public sequencing data were trimmed at Q25 with fastp and processed into clonotypes with MiXCR by TCRdb, which kept only in-frame beta chains. Each CDR3 protein gets just one entry, which takes the most common genes and DNA from the rows behind it. For this entry, the V and J calls and clone size follow TCRdb and not the study's own pipeline. A total of about 420,000 distinct CDR3 sequences appear in this sample, 20% to 25% of them only once. 2.5% to 3.5% of the sample is in the top ten clones.

A patient counted as having stable hyperthyroidism if there was no progression to ophthalmopathy within 18 months of follow-up. Patients with hyperthyroidism were aged 18 to 65 years, had been newly diagnosed, and had a disease duration of less than 2 months. Anyone with other autoimmune diseases, uncontrolled infections, pregnancy or lactation was excluded from the study. Clinical symptoms, serum thyroxine, TRAb, thyroid ultrasound and orbital computed tomography formed the basis of the diagnosis. Ficoll-Paque density gradient centrifugation was used to isolate PBMCs from approximately 10 ml of fresh peripheral blood. Total RNA was extracted with Trizol reagent and quality-checked on an Agilent 2100 Bioanalyzer. A remark on this clonotype: What this receptor recognizes is not known. Per-base quality was not reported, and no clone a single base away is much larger than it.

What the authors observed across the whole study: In cross-validation, the 13-signature model distinguished ophthalmopathy from stable hyperthyroidism with about 87% sensitivity and approximately 81% specificity, and in the test set the corresponding values were roughly 80% and 76%. Most expanded thyroid clonotypes with a frequency above 0.001 also appeared in blood, which suggests that blood repertoires may reflect the immune response in the thyroid. Sample size was not statistically predetermined, and group allocation was not concealed from the investigators. In validation, the model predicted ophthalmopathy progression with nearly 71% sensitivity and approximately 72% specificity; some 13 predicted patients were CT-confirmed with GO in a median of approximately 6.2 months.

This TCR was sampled from a young woman with stable Graves' hyperthyroidism. Donor details come from another sample of the same person, matched by shared clones. Sequenced material: peripheral blood.

CDR3 reads: CASSLRRYTEAFF. The DNA sequence follows: TGTGCCAGCAGTCTCCGGAGGTACACTGAAGCTTTCTTT. The chain joins TRBV11-2 to TRBJ1-1; too little of a D gene remains to name it. The cysteine opens and the phenylalanine closes a CDR3 of 13 amino acids. The read is trimmed to its CDR3 DNA, 39 bases read in frame from base 1. Between the V and J ends, shortened by 6 bases and 3 bases respectively, the junction contains 11 bases. CDR1 SGHAT and CDR2 FQNNGV were looked up in the germline V gene.